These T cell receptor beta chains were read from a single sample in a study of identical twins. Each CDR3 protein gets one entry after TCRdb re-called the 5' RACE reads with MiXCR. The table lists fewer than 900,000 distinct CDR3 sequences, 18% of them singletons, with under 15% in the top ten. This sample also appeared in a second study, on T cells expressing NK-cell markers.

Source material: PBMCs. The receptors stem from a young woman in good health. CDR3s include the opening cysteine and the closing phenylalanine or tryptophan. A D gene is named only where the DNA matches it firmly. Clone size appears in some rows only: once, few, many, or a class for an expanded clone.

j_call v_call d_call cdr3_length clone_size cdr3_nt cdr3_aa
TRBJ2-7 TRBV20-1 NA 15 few TGCAGTGCTAGAGACACCAGGGAGGTCACCTACGAGCAGTACTTC CSARDTREVTYEQYF
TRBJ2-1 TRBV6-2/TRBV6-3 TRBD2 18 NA TGTGCCAGCAGGCGGGTGCTCTCCGGGACTAGCGGGAGAGGGGAGCAGTTCTTC CASRRVLSGTSGRGEQFF
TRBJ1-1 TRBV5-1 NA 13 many TGCGCCAGCAGCAGGGCGAGGGACACTGAAGCTTTCTTT CASSRARDTEAFF
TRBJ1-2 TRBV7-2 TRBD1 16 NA TGTGCCAGCAGCTCAGACGGGACAGGGGGATACTATGGCTACACCTTC CASSSDGTGGYYGYTF
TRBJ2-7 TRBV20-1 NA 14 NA TGCAGTGCTAAATTGACAAAGGGTCTCGCCGAGCAGTACTTC CSAKLTKGLAEQYF
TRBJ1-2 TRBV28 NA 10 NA TGTGCCAGCAGAGCCTATGGCTACACCTTC CASRAYGYTF
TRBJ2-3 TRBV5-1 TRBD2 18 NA TGCGCCAGCAGCGGGGGACTAGCGGGTACCTATAGCACAGATACGCAGTATTTT CASSGGLAGTYSTDTQYF
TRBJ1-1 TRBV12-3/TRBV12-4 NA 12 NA TGTGCCAGCAGGCTCGGACGGACTGAAGCTTTCTTT CASRLGRTEAFF
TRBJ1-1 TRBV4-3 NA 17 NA TGCGCCAGCAGCCAGGGGGGGGCACGCGTCATGAACACTGAAGCTTTCTTT CASSQGGARVMNTEAFF
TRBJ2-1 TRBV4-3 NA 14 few TGCGCCAGCGGACCTAGCTTCCCCTACAATGAGCAGTTCTTC CASGPSFPYNEQFF
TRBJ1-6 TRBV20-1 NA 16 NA TGCAGTGCTAGACCTTATGGGGGAGGGGTAAATTCACCCCTCCACTTT CSARPYGGGVNSPLHF